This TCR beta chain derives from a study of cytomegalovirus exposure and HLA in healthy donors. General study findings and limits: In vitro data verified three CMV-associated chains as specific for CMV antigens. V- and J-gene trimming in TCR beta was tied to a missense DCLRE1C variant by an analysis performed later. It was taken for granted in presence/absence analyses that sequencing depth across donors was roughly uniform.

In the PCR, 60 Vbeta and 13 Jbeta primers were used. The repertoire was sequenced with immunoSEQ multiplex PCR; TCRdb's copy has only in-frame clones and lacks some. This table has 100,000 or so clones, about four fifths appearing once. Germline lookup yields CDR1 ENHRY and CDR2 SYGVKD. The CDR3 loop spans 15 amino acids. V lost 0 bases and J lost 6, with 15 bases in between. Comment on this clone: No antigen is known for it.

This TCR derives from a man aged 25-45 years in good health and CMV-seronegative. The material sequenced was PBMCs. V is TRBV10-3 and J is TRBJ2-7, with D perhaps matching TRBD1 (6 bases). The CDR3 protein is CAISESGQGRFEQYF. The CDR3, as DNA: TGTGCCATCAGTGAGTCTGGCCAGGGGCGTTTCGAGCAGTACTTC.